This TCR beta chain was obtained from a study of T cell responses to AZD1222 COVID-19 vaccine. Worth noting for this clone: What it binds is unknown.

General study findings and limits: Most donors were white British, females outnumbered males, and clonal diversity was possibly underestimated. At baseline, just a handful of AZD1222 recipients tested seropositive. Spike was spanned by vaccine-associated CD4 TCRs, with dominance at 160-218 and 743-854. Reportedly, nearly half the spike-specific TCRs target unmutated variant regions.

V was clipped by 6 bases and J by 6 bases, with 14 bases between them. The CDR3 is 13 residues long. The table came from immunoSEQ multiplex PCR; TCRdb's copy has only in-frame clones and leaves some out. Of approximately 120,000 clones listed, 88% were seen once; the top ten hold roughly 4.4%. Specimen: peripheral blood, collected on day 0 of AZD1222 vaccination. The chain is built from TRBV12-3 or TRBV12-4 and TRBJ1-2; D might be TRBD1 (6 bases). This sequence was found in an adult in good health. CDR3: CASREGGMDGYTF. The DNA of the CDR3 is TGTGCCAGCAGGGAAGGGGGAATGGATGGCTACACCTTC.